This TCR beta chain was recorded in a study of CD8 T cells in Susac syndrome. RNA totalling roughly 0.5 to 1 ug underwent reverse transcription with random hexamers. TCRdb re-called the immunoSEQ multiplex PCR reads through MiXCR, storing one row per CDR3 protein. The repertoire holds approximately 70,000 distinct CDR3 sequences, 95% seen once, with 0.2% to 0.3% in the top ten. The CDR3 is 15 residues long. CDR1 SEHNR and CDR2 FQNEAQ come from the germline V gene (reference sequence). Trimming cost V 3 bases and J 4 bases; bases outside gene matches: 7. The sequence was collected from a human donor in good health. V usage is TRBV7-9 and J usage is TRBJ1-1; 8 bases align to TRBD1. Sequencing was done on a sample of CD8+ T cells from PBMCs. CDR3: CASSFLQGEVTEAFF. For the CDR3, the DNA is TGTGCCAGCAGCTTTTTACAGGGGGAGGTCACTGAAGCTTTCTTT.